Shown below are 3 T cell receptor beta chains from a single sample sequenced in a study of early T cells in non-severe SARS-CoV-2 infection. TCRdb reanalysed the 5' RACE reads using MiXCR and keeps one entry per CDR3 protein. The sample yields tens of thousands of distinct CDR3 sequences, 8% to 10% seen once. The sequenced sample consisted of whole blood. These receptors originate from an adult who was a healthcare worker with PCR-confirmed SARS-CoV-2 infection or an uninfected control (not recorded which).

This clonotype was picked up a small number of times. The rearrangement joins TRBV6-1 to TRBJ2-1, with D maybe TRBD1 (5 bases). Germline CDR1 MNHNS, CDR2 SASEGT. Between the trimmed V and J ends, which lost 2 bases and 6 bases, there was a span of 11 bases. This CDR3 is 14 amino acids long. This CDR3 is CASSEHSRANEQFF. The DNA for the CDR3 is TGTGCCAGCAGTGAACATTCCAGGGCCAATGAGCAGTTCTTC.

This clonotype was detected ten times or more. The chain links TRBV7-9 to TRBJ2-3; tentative D call: TRBD1 (6 bases). Germline-derived CDR1 and CDR2 are SEHNR and FQNEAQ (reference sequence). This CDR3 has 17 amino acids. V dropped 6 bases and J dropped 2 bases, with 21 bases sitting between them. The CDR3: CASSFRTHPGATDTQYF. The CDR3 bases are TGTGCCAGCAGTTTCCGGACACACCCAGGGGCCACAGATACGCAGTATTTT.

This clonotype was picked up many times. The chain couples TRBV7-6 to TRBJ1-2, with D possibly being TRBD1 (5 bases). With 1 base removed from V and 4 bases from J, the gap between germline ends came to 13 bases. The CDR3 has 15 amino acids. Germline V gives CDR1 SGHVS, CDR2 FNYEAQ. Here the CDR3 reads CASSLGTGTSYGYTF. Written as DNA, the CDR3 is TGTGCCAGCAGCTTAGGGACCGGGACCTCCTATGGCTACACCTTC.